Given below is one T cell receptor (beta chain) in context. Its matching antigen is unknown. Trimming cost V 3 bases and J 3 bases, with 12 bases left between them. In germline, CDR1 is MNHEY, CDR2 SMNVEV (reference sequence). The CDR3 is 15 amino acids. The sample originates from a study of beta chain features in type 1 diabetes. Study overall: The samples had about 110,000,000 sorted cells examined in all. Study-wide points: Fewer junction insertions and more nucleotide deletions appeared in type 1 diabetes patients. There was a moderate but significant shortening of TCRB CDR3s in all four CD4+ subsets of Type 1 diabetes patients.

The whole isolated RNA underwent reverse transcription, so sequencing captured expressed TCRB transcripts. Clones were sequenced by immunoSEQ multiplex PCR, and TCRdb holds only the in-frame ones, with some missing. Among fewer than 450,000 clones listed, less than 15% were seen once. The J gene is TRBJ2-1, the V gene TRBV27; TRBD2 is a possible D gene (6 bases). This receptor was identified in a woman between 18 and 29 years old with type 1 diabetes. What was sequenced was naive CD4+ T cells from blood. CDR3 sequence (DNA): TGTGCCAGCAGTTTGAGGAGGGCAGACTACAATGAGCAGTTCTTC. Protein sequence: CASSLRRADYNEQFF.